Each of the 25 T cell receptor beta chains below was sequenced from the same sample in a study of identical twins. TCRdb fed the 5' RACE reads into MiXCR, producing one record per CDR3 protein. In the table there are roughly 630,000 distinct CDR3 sequences, 7.1% of which are singletons. Another study also made use of these data, one on yellow fever vaccine responses in identical twins.

Sequencing used PBMCs. These TCRs come from a woman younger than 35 in good health.

This clonotype has a handful of counts. The CDR3 is CASSLPGAEYYNEQFF. The CDR3, as DNA: TGTGCCAGCAGCTTGCCGGGAGCCGAATACTACAATGAGCAGTTCTTC. The chain carries TRBV5-4 and TRBJ2-1; tentative D call: TRBD2 (6 bases). Looked up from germline, CDR1 is SGHNT and CDR2 is YYREEE (reference sequence). V lost 1 base, J lost 3 bases, and 14 bases lay in between. The CDR3 contains 16 residues.

The chain recombines TRBV15 with TRBJ1-1, with D unresolved. This CDR3 has 14 amino acids. Germline assignment: CDR1 LNHNV and CDR2 YYDKDF (reference sequence). The ends were cut back, 0 bases at V and 1 base at J, with 6 bases in the middle. The CDR3 loop is CATSRDFRNTEAFF. CDR3 sequence (DNA): TGTGCCACCAGCAGAGATTTCAGGAACACTGAAGCTTTCTTT.

The V call is TRBV19, the J call TRBJ1-1; D might be TRBD1 (5 bases). This CDR3 contains 15 residues. The V gene lost 6 bases and the J gene lost 3 bases, with 17 bases spanning the gap. CDR1 and CDR2 (germline): LNHDA, SQIVND (reference sequence). The CDR3 DNA reads as TGTGCCAGTAGCATGCTGACAGCTGAACACACTGAAGCTTTCTTT. It codes for CASSMLTAEHTEAFF.

This clonotype was observed many times. The genes are TRBV7-2 and TRBJ1-2, with 7 bases identical to TRBD1. The V gene end was trimmed by 5 bases and the J gene end by 2 bases; junction bases not matched to a gene: 2. The CDR3 is 13 amino acids. Germline loops: CDR1 SGHTA, CDR2 FQGNSA. CDR3 in DNA: TGTGCCAGCAGCACGACAGGGAACTATGGCTACACCTTC. Its translation: CASSTTGNYGYTF.

This clonotype was picked up many times. The V gene is TRBV7-9, the J gene TRBJ1-2; D might be TRBD1 (5 bases). Between the trimmed V and J ends, which lost 0 bases and 6 bases, there was a span of 17 bases. CDR3 length equals 16 residues. Germline V gene lookup returns CDR1 SEHNR and CDR2 FQNEAQ (reference sequence). CDR3 region: CASSLASAGYMDGYTF. CDR3 sequence (DNA): TGTGCCAGCAGCTTAGCGAGTGCAGGGTATATGGATGGCTACACCTTC.

This clonotype appeared many times. The chain employs TRBV4-1 and TRBJ2-3, with D perhaps matching TRBD2 (5 bases). V was shortened by 3 bases and J by 0 bases, with 7 bases between the two germline ends. This CDR3 has 14 amino acids. Germline V gene lookup returns CDR1 MGHRA and CDR2 YSYEKL. The CDR3 DNA sequence: TGCGCCAGCAGCCAGCGACTAAGCACAGATACGCAGTATTTT. Protein sequence: CASSQRLSTDTQYF.

The chain recombines TRBV11-2 with TRBJ2-1, with TRBD2 as a possible D gene (5 bases). Germline V lookup: CDR1 SGHAT, CDR2 FQNNGV. Trimming pared 6 bases from V and 7 bases from J, leaving 10 bases between. The CDR3 loop spans 12 amino acids. CDR3 sequence reads: CASSPLENEQFF. As DNA, the CDR3 is TGTGCCAGCAGTCCACTAGAAAATGAGCAGTTCTTC.

The chain carries TRBV2 and TRBJ2-1; 8 positions agree with TRBD2. The length of the CDR3 is 15 residues. The V gene end was trimmed by 4 bases and the J gene end by 7 bases; junction bases not matched to a gene: 9. CDR1 is SNHLY and CDR2 is FYNNEI in the germline V gene. CDR3 sequence: CASSVRGAPWNEQFF. CDR3 nucleotide sequence: TGTGCCAGCAGTGTGCGGGGGGCCCCTTGGAATGAGCAGTTCTTC.

The rearrangement links TRBV28 to TRBJ2-7, with 7 positions matching TRBD1. The germline gives CDR1 MDHEN, CDR2 SYDVKM. V gave up 4 bases and J gave up 2 bases; unmatched junction bases: 2. The CDR3 length is 13 residues. The CDR3 is CASSSTGPYEQYF. The CDR3 nucleotides are TGTGCCAGCAGTTCGACAGGGCCCTACGAGCAGTACTTC.

The chain recombines TRBV2 with TRBJ1-3; D not resolved. This CDR3 contains 15 residues. Per the germline V gene, CDR1 is SNHLY and CDR2 is FYNNEI. Trimming left V 6 bases short and J 0 bases short, with 12 bases between. The chain's CDR3 is CASSPVGSSGNTIYF. The CDR3 region has the DNA TGTGCCAGCAGCCCGGTTGGGAGCTCTGGAAACACCATATATTTT.

There are a few counts of this clonotype. The chain links TRBV2 to TRBJ2-7, with a weak D call TRBD2 (5 bases). The CDR3 covers 13 residues. Deletions cut 6 bases from V and 7 bases from J, with 16 bases between. The germline CDR1 and CDR2 sequences are SNHLY and FYNNEI. The CDR3 DNA reads as TGTGCCAGCAGCCGCGACTACTGGGCGGAGCAGTACGTC. Translation gives CASSRDYWAEQYV.

This clonotype came up many times. V usage is TRBV12-3 or TRBV12-4 and J usage is TRBJ2-1, with D perhaps given as TRBD1 or TRBD2 (5 bases each). This CDR3 has 15 residues. V lost 0 bases and J 10 bases, leaving 16 bases between the germline ends. The CDR3, as DNA: TGTGCCAGCAGTTTAGCTCCGGGACCATCCTGGGAGCAGTTCTTC. The encoded protein is CASSLAPGPSWEQFF.

This clonotype appeared many times. V usage is TRBV5-1 and J usage is TRBJ2-3; 7 bases agree with TRBD1. CDR1 SGHRS and CDR2 YFSETQ come from the germline V gene. The CDR3 consists of 16 residues. Trimming at V came to 0 bases and at J to 6 bases, leaving 10 bases not matched to a gene. As DNA, the CDR3 is TGCGCCAGCAGCTTGGCTGACAGGGATGTAGTCGATACGCAGTATTTT. Protein product: CASSLADRDVVDTQYF.

This clonotype was observed a handful of times. The chain is built from TRBV29-1 and TRBJ2-7, with unresolved D. Germline CDR1 SQVTM, CDR2 ANQGSEA. The CDR3 runs to 13 residues. V was pared by 4 bases and J by 2 bases, with 12 bases between. The DNA for the CDR3 is TGCAGCGTTGTTTGGGGAAATGCCTACGAGCAGTACTTC. Amino acid sequence: CSVVWGNAYEQYF.

The chain recombines TRBV7-6 with TRBJ2-2, with D perhaps TRBD2 (5 bases). The CDR3 covers 12 residues. CDR1 is SGHVS, CDR2 FNYEAQ, per germline. CDR3 bases: TGTGCAAGCGGAGGCTTAACCGGGGAGCTGTTTTTT. Translating gives CASGGLTGELFF.

This chain links TRBV7-7 with TRBJ2-1; TRBD2 matches 8 bases. Germline assignment: CDR1 SSHAT and CDR2 FNYEAQ (reference sequence). V was clipped by 2 bases and J by 5 bases; unmatched bases: 14. There are 18 residues in the CDR3. The CDR3 loop is CASSLRPDRDSGNNEQFF. CDR3 DNA sequence: TGTGCCAGCAGCTTACGCCCCGATAGGGATAGCGGGAACAATGAGCAGTTCTTC.

The CDR3 reads CASSLGSPNEAFF. As DNA, the CDR3 is TGCGCCAGCAGCTTGGGCAGCCCAAATGAAGCTTTCTTT. The genes are TRBV5-1 and TRBJ1-1, with D uncertain. The germline V and J ends were trimmed by 0 bases and 7 bases, with 10 bases remaining between them. Germline CDR1 is SGHRS and CDR2 is YFSETQ. The CDR3 consists of 13 residues. Full variable domain (remainder filled in from reference TRBV5-1 and TRBJ1-1): KAGVTQTPRYLIKTRGQQVTLSCSPISGHRSVSWYQQTPGQGLQFLFEYFSETQRNKGNFPGRFSGRQFSNSRSEMNVSTLELGDSALYLCASSLGSPNEAFFGQGTRLTVV.

This clonotype has more than one count but fewer than ten. This chain connects TRBV14 to TRBJ2-5; 8 bases align to TRBD1. The ends lost 7 bases at V and 5 bases at J; junction bases unmatched: 6. The CDR3 covers 13 residues. CDR1 is SGHDN and CDR2 is FVKESK in the germline V gene. CDR3 bases: TGTGCCAGCAAAACAGGGGGATCGGAGACCCAGTACTTC. It yields the protein CASKTGGSETQYF.

Worth noting for this clonotype: This could be a read error, since a much larger clone is one nucleotide away. The J gene is TRBJ2-5, the V gene TRBV29-1; a possible D gene is TRBD1 (6 bases). Germline loops: CDR1 SQVTM, CDR2 ANQGSEA. The CDR3 runs 14 residues. Trimming cost V 7 bases and J 2 bases, with 17 bases left between them. The CDR3 DNA follows: TGCAGCGCTTCGGGGACACGGGATCAAGAGACCCAGTACTTC. This gives the protein CSASGTRDQETQYF.

This clonotype has just a few counts. J is TRBJ2-1 and V is TRBV24-1, with 8 positions matching TRBD2. CDR3 size: 13 residues. The V and J ends lost 5 bases and 5 bases, in that order; junction bases with no gene match: 1. Looked up from germline, CDR1 is KGHDR and CDR2 is SFDVKD. DNA of the CDR3: TGTGCCACCAGTGTAGCGGGGCACAATGAGCAGTTCTTC. Protein product: CATSVAGHNEQFF.

This clonotype was observed a handful of times. V is TRBV27 and J is TRBJ1-2; D perhaps matches TRBD1 (6 bases). Trimming pared 6 bases from V and 0 bases from J, leaving 14 bases between. The CDR3 sequence is 15 residues long. The germline V gene has CDR1 MNHEY and CDR2 SMNVEV (reference sequence). CDR3 loop: CASRPTGPANYGYTF. DNA for the CDR3: TGTGCCAGCAGACCAACAGGGCCAGCTAACTATGGCTACACCTTC.

V gene TRBV5-1 combines with J gene TRBJ2-7; D ambiguous. The CDR3 is made up of 13 amino acids. V was cut by 4 bases and J by 4 bases, with 12 bases left in between. Germline V gene sequence: CDR1 SGHRS, CDR2 YFSETQ. This CDR3 is CASSNIGQYEQYF. As DNA, the CDR3 is TGCGCCAGCAGCAACATAGGGCAGTACGAGCAGTACTTC. The variable domain in full, completed from reference TRBV5-1 and TRBJ2-7, reads KAGVTQTPRYLIKTRGQQVTLSCSPISGHRSVSWYQQTPGQGLQFLFEYFSETQRNKGNFPGRFSGRQFSNSRSEMNVSTLELGDSALYLCASSNIGQYEQYFGPGTRLTVT.

This clonotype was observed at least ten times. This chain joins TRBV24-1 and TRBJ1-1, with D unresolved. Deletions cut 10 bases from V and 0 bases from J, with 11 bases between. The CDR3 is made up of 13 amino acids. Germline-derived CDR1 and CDR2 are KGHDR and SFDVKD. CDR3 bases: TGTGCCACTATGGACGGCATGAACACTGAAGCTTTCTTT. It yields the protein CATMDGMNTEAFF.

This clonotype was counted between two and nine times. The chain recombines TRBV11-2 with TRBJ2-3, with 7 bases matching TRBD1. V shed 5 bases, J shed 1 base, and the junction held 12 bases outside the gene matches. CDR1 and CDR2 (germline): SGHAT, FQNNGV. This CDR3 has 17 amino acids. For the CDR3, the DNA is TGTGCCAGCAGCCCACCCGGATGGGACAGCCGCACAGATACGCAGTATTTT. As protein: CASSPPGWDSRTDTQYF. Full variable domain (outside the CDR3, taken from reference TRBV11-2 and TRBJ2-3): EAGVAQSPRYKIIEKRQSVAFWCNPISGHATLYWYQQILGQGPKLLIQFQNNGVVDDSQLPKDRFSAERLKGVDSTLKIQPAKLEDSAVYLCASSPPGWDSRTDTQYFGPGTRLTVL.

This clonotype was recorded many times. The J gene is TRBJ1-5, the V gene TRBV20-1; weak D call: TRBD1 (5 bases). The germline V gene encodes CDR1 DFQATT and CDR2 SNEGSKA (reference sequence). The CDR3 loop spans 13 amino acids. V lost 3 bases and J 3 bases, leaving 9 bases between the germline ends. The CDR3 DNA reads TGCAGTGCTAGGGGGGGTCACAATCAGCCCCAGCATTTT. It translates to CSARGGHNQPQHF.